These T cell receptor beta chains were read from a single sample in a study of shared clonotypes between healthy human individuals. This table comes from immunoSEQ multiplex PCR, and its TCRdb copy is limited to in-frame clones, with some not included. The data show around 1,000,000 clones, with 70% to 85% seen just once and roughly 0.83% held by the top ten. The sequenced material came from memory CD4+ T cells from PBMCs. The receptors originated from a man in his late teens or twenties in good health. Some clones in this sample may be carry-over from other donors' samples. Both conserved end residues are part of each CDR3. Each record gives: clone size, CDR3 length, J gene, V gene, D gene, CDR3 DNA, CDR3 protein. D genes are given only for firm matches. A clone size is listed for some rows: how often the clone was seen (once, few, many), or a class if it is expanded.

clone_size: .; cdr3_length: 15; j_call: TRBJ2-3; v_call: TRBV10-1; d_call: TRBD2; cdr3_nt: TGCGCCAGCAGTGAGTATTCGGGAGGGCCGGAAACGCAGTATTTT; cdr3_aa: CASSEYSGGPETQYF
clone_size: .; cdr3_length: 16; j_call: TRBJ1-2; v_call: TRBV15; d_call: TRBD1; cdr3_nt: TGTGCCACCAGCAGAACACGGCTGGGACAGTTTGATGGCTACACCTTC; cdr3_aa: CATSRTRLGQFDGYTF
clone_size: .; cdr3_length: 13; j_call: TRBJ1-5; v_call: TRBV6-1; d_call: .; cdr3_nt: TGTGCCAGCAGTGATAACTTCTTTCAGCCCCAGCATTTT; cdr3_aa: CASSDNFFQPQHF
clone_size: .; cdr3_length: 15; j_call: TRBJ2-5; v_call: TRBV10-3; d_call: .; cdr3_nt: TGTGCCATCAGAGTCGACGGGTCCGAGGGAGAGACCCAGTACTTC; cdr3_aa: CAIRVDGSEGETQYF
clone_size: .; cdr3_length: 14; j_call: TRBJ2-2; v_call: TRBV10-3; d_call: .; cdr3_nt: TGTGCCATCACCCAGATGGCGGGCACCGGGGAGCTGTTTTTT; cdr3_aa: CAITQMAGTGELFF
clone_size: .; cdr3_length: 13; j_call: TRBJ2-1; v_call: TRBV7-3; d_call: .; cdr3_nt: TGTGCCAGCAGCTTCGGGACGGCCACTGGGCAGTTCTTC; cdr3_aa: CASSFGTATGQFF
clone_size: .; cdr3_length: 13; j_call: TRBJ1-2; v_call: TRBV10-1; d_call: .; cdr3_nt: TGCGCCAGCAGTGAGTCGATCGTAAACGGCTACACCTTC; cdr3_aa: CASSESIVNGYTF
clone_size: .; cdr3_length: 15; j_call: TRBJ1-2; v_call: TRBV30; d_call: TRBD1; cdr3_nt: TGTGCCTGGAGTTTCCGGGACAGTCCCAACTATGGCTACACCTTC; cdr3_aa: CAWSFRDSPNYGYTF
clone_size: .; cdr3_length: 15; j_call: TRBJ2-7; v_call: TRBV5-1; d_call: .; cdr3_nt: TGCGCCAGCAGTTTAGCCGGGACATACTCCTACGAGCAGTACTTC; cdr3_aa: CASSLAGTYSYEQYF
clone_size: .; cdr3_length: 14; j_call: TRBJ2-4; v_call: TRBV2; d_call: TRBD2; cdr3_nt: TGTGCCAGCAGGGGGGAACTAGCGATTGGCATTCAGTACTTC; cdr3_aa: CASRGELAIGIQYF
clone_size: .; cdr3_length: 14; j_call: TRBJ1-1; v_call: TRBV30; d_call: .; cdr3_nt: TGTGCCTGGAGTGTTTCTCACGGGTGGACTGAAGCTTTCTTT; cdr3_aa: CAWSVSHGWTEAFF
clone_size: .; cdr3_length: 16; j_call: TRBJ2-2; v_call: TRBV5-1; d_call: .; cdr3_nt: TGCGCCAGCAGCTTGGCTGGCGCGGCGAACACCGGGGAGCTGTTTTTT; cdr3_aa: CASSLAGAANTGELFF
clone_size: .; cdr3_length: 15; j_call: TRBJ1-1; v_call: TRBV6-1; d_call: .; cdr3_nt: TGTGCCAGCAGTGGCGGCAGCCTGGGAGTCACTGAAGCTTTCTTT; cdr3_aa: CASSGGSLGVTEAFF
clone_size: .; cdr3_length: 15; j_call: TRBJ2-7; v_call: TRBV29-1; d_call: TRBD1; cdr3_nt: TGCAGCGTTGGGGGGCTCGGGACAGGGGGCGGCGAGCAGTACTTC; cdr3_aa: CSVGGLGTGGGEQYF
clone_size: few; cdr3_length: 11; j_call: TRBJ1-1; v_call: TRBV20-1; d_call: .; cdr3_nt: TGCAGTGCCCCTCGGACGCCGGGAGCTTTCTTT; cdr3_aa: CSAPRTPGAFF
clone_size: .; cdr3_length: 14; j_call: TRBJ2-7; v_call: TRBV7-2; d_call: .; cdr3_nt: TGTGCCAGCAGCCCCCCCGGGAGTAGAGACGAGCAGTACTTC; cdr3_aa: CASSPPGSRDEQYF
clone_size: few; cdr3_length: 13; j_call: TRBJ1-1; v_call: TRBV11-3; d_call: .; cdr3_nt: TGTGCCAGCAGCCCACAGGGTTCCCTTGAAGCTTTCTTT; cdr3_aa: CASSPQGSLEAFF
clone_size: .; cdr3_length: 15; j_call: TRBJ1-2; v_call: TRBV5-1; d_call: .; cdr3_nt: TGCGCCAGCAGCATTGGCGGCCAGACTAACTATGGCTACACCTTC; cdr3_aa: CASSIGGQTNYGYTF
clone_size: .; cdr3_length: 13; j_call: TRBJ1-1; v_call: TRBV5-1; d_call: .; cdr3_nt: TGCGCCAGCAGCTTGGCACAGTACACTGAAGCTTTCTTT; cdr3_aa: CASSLAQYTEAFF
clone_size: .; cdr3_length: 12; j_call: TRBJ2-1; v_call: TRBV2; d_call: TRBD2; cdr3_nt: TGTGCCAGCAGTGGTGGGACTAGCGTACAGTTCTTC; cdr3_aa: CASSGGTSVQFF